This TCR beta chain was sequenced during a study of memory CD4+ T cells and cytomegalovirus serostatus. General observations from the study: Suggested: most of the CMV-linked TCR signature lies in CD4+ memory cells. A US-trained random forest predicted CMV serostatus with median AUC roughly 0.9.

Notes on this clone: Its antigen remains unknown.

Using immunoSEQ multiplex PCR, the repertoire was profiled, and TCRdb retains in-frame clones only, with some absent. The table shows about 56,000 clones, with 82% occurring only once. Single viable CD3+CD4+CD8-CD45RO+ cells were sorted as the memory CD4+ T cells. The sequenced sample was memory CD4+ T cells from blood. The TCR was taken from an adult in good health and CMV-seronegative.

CDR3 sequence reads: CASSLGTGGETQYF. The DNA of the CDR3 is TGTGCCAGCAGCTTGGGGACAGGGGGAGAGACCCAGTACTTC. The V gene is TRBV5-4, the J gene TRBJ2-5; the match to TRBD1 covers 10 bases. The CDR3 is made up of 14 amino acids. CDR1 is SGHNT, CDR2 YYREEE, per germline (reference sequence). With V trimmed by 0 bases and J by 4 bases, 0 bases remained unmatched.